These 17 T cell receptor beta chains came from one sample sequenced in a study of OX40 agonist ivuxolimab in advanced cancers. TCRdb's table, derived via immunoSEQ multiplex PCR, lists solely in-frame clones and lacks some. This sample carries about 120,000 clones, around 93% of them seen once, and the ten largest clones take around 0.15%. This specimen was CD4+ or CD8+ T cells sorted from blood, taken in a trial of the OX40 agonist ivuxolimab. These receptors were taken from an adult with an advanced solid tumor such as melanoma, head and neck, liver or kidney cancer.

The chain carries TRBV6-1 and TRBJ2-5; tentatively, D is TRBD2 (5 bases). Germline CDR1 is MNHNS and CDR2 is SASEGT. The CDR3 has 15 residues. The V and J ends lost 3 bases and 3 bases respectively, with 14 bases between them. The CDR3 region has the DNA TGTGCCAGCAGTGATCGGGGTTTATCGGAAGAGACCCAGTACTTC. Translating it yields CASSDRGLSEETQYF.

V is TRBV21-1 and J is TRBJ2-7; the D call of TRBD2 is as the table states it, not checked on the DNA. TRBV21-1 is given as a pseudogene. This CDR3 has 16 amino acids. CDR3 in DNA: TGTGCCAGCAGCACTAAAACCGGGACTAGCGGGGGGGAGCAGTACTTC. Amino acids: CASSTKTGTSGGEQYF.

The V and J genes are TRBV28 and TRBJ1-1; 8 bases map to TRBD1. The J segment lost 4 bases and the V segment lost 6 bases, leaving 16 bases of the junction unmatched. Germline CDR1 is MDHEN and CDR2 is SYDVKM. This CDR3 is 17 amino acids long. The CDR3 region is CASSTQGAGAVGTEAFF. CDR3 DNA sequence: TGTGCCAGCAGCACTCAGGGGGCCGGAGCCGTGGGCACTGAAGCTTTCTTT.

CDR3 protein: CASSYGAHEQYF. The CDR3 DNA reads TGTGCCAGCAGTTACGGCGCCCACGAGCAGTACTTC. The J gene is TRBJ2-7, the V gene TRBV6-5; D not certain. V was trimmed by 2 bases and J by 5 bases, leaving 7 bases between them. Germline values: CDR1 MNHEY, CDR2 SVGAGI. The CDR3 loop spans 12 amino acids.

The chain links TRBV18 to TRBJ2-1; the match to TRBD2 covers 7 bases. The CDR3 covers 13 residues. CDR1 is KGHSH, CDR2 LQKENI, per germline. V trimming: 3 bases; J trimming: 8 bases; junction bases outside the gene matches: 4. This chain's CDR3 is CASSPERDYEQFF. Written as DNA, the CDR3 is TGTGCCAGCTCACCGGAGCGGGATTATGAGCAGTTCTTC.

CDR3 sequence (DNA): TGTGCCAGCAGCCGGGACAGGGACACGGCCCAGCATTTT. Protein: CASSRDRDTAQHF. The chain couples TRBV6-1 to TRBJ1-5; 9 bases fit TRBD1. The length of the CDR3 is 13 residues. Germline V CDR1 and CDR2: MNHNS, SASEGT. J lost 11 bases, V lost 6 bases, and 8 bases had no gene match.

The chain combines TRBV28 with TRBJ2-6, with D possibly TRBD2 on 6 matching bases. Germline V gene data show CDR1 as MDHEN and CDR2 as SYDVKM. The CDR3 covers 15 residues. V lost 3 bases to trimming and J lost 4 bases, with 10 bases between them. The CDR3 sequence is CASSFGRFGANVLTF. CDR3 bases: TGTGCCAGCAGTTTTGGGAGGTTCGGGGCCAACGTCCTGACTTTC.

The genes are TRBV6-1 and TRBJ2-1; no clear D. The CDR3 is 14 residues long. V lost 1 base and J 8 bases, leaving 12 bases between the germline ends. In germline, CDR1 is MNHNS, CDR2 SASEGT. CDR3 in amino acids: CASSEGVYRYEQFF. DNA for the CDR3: TGTGCCAGCAGTGAAGGTGTCTACCGCTATGAGCAGTTCTTC.

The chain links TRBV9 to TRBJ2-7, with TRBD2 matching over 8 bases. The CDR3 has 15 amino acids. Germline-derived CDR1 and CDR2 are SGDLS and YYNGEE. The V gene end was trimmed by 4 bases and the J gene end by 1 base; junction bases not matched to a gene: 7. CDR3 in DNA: TGTGCCAGCAGCACCGGGACTAGAAATTCCTACGAGCAGTACTTC. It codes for CASSTGTRNSYEQYF.

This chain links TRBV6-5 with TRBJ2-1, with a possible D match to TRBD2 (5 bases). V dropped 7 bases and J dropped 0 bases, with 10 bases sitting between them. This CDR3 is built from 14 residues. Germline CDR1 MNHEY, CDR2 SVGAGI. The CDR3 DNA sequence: TGTGCCAGCAATGGAGGAGACTCCTACAATGAGCAGTTCTTC. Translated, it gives CASNGGDSYNEQFF.

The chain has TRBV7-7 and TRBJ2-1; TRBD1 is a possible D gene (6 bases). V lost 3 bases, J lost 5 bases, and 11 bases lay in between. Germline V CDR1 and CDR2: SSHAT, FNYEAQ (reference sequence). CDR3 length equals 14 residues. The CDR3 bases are TGTGCCAGCAGCTTGGGGGCGGCCAACAATGAGCAGTTCTTC. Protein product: CASSLGAANNEQFF.

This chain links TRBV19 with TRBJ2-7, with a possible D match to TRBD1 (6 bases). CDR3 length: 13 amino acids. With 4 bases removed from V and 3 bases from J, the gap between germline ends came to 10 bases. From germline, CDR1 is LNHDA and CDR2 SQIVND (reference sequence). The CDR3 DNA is TGTGCCAGTAGTAGGACAGCGAACTACGAGCAGTACTTC. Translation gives CASSRTANYEQYF.

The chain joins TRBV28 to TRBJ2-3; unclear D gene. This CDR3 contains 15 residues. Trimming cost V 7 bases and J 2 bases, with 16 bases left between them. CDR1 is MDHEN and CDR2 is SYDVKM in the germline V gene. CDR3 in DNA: TGTGCCAGCAAGGGTGGTAGTCCCACCACAGATACGCAGTATTTT. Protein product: CASKGGSPTTDTQYF.

The CDR3 region has the DNA TGTGCCAGCTCACCCTTCCAGGGGGACAATGAGCAGTTCTTC. Translated, it gives CASSPFQGDNEQFF. This sequence joins TRBV18 and TRBJ2-1; the match to TRBD1 covers 7 bases. V gave up 3 bases and J gave up 5 bases; unmatched junction bases: 4. The CDR3 sequence is 14 residues long. The germline V gene encodes CDR1 KGHSH and CDR2 LQKENI. Full variable domain (rest looked up from reference TRBV18 and TRBJ2-1): NAGVMQNPRHLVRRRGQEARLRCSPMKGHSHVYWYRQLPEEGLKFMVYLQKENIIDESGMPKERFSAEFPKEGPSILRIQQVVRGDSAAYFCASSPFQGDNEQFFGPGTRLTVL.

CDR3 sequence reads: CASSTSLGGLAAYEQYF. CDR3 bases: TGTGCCAGCAGCACCTCACTCGGGGGACTAGCGGCCTACGAGCAGTACTTC. The chain couples TRBV7-2 to TRBJ2-7, with 11 bases aligning to TRBD2. This CDR3 has 17 amino acids. With V trimmed by 5 bases and J by 2 bases, 11 bases remained unmatched. Germline CDR1 and CDR2: SGHTA and FQGNSA.

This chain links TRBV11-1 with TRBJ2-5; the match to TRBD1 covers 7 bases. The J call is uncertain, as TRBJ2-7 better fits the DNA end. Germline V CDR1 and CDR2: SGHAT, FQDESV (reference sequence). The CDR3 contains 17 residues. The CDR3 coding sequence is TGTGCCAGCAGCCCTGCTACACAGGGGATCCCTTTTTTCGAGCAGTACTTC. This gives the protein CASSPATQGIPFFEQYF.

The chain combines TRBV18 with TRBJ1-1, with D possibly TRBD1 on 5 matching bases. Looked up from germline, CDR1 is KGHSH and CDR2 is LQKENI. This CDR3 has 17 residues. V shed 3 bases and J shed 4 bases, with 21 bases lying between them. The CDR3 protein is CASSPGLWAGMSTEAFF. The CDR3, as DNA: TGTGCCAGCTCACCGGGTTTGTGGGCAGGGATGAGCACTGAAGCTTTCTTT.